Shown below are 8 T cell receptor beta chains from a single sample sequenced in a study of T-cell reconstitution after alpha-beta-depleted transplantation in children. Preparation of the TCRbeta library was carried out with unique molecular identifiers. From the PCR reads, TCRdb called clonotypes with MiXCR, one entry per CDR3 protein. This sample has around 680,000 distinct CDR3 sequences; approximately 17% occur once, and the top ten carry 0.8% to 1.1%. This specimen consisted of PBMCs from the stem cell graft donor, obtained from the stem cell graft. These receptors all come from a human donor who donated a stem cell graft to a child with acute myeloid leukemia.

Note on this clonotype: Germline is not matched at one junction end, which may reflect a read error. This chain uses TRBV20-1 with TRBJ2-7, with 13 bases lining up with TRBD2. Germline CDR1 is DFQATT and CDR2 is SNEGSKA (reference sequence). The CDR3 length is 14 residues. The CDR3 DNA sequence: TGCAGTGCTAGATGGACTAGCGGGGGCTACCAGCAGTACTTC. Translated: CSARWTSGGYQQYF.

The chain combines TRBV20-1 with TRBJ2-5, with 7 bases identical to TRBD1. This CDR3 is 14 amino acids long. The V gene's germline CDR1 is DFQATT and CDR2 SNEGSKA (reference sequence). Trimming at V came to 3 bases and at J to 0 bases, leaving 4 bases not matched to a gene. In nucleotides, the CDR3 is TGCAGTGCTAGGAGGGGGCTGTACCAAGAGACCCAGTACTTC. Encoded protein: CSARRGLYQETQYF.

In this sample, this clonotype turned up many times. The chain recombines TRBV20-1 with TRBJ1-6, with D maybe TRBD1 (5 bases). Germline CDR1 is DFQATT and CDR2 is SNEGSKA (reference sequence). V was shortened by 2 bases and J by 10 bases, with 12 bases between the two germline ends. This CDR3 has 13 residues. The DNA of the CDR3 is TGCAGTGCTAGACCCGCGGGGCGGTCACCCCTCCACTTT. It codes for CSARPAGRSPLHF.

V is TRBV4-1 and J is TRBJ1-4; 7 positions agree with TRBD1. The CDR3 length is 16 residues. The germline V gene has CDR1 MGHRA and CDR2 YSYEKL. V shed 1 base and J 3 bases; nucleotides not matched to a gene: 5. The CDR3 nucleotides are TGCGCCAGCAGCCAAGGCCTCGGGACAGCTAATGAAAAACTGTTTTTT. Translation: CASSQGLGTANEKLFF.

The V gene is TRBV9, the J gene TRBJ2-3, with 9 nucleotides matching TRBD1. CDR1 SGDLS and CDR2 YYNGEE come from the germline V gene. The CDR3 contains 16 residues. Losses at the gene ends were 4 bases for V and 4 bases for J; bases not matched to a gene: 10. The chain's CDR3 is CASSSAGTGYSDTQYF. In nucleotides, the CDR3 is TGTGCCAGCAGCAGTGCCGGGACAGGGTATTCAGATACGCAGTATTTT. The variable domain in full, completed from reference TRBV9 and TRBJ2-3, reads DSGVTQTPKHLITATGQRVTLRCSPRSGDLSVYWYQQSLDQGLQFLIQYYNGEERAKGNILERFSAQQFPDLHSELNLSSLELGDSALYFCASSSAGTGYSDTQYFGPGTRLTVL.

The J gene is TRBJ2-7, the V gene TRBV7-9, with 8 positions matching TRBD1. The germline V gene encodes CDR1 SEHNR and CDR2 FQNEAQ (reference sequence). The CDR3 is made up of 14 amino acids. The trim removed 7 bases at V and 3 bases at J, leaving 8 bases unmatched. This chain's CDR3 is CASTPSDRDYEQYV. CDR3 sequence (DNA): TGTGCCAGCACCCCATCGGACAGGGACTACGAGCAGTACGTC.

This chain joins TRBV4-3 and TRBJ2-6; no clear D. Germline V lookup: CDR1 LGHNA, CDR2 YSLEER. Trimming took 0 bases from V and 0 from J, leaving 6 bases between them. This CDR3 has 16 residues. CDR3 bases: TGCGCCAGCAGCCAAGATCTTGGCTCTGGGGCCAACGTCCTGACTTTC. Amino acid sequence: CASSQDLGSGANVLTF.

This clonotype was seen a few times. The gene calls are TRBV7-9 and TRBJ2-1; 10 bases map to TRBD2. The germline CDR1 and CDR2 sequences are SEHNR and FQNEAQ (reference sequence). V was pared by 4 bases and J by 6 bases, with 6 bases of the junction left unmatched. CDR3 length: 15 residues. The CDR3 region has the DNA TGTGCCAGCAGCTCTCCACTAGCGGGGTCCAATGAGCAGTTCTTC. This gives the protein CASSSPLAGSNEQFF.